This entry describes one T cell receptor beta chain. The antigen is undetermined. CDR3 size: 15 residues. With 0 bases removed from V and 1 base from J, the gap between germline ends came to 9 bases. The germline V gene has CDR1 LNHNV and CDR2 YYDKDF (reference sequence). The assay was immunoSEQ multiplex PCR, and TCRdb's table has in-frame clones only and misses some. The sample has 95,000 to 150,000 clones; approximately 85% are singletons. The data derive from a study of T cell responses to AZD1222 COVID-19 vaccine. Study outcomes and limitations: In all cases, repertoires were sampled only after the peak T cell response. Spike-specific TCR repertoires showed rising breadth and depth after two AZD1222 doses.

Sequencing used peripheral blood, obtained on day 0 of AZD1222 vaccination. This chain connects TRBV15 to TRBJ1-1; D is undetermined. This clonotype originated in an adult in good health. The CDR3 nucleotides are TGTGCCACCAGCAGAGACTCCCAGGCGAACACTGAAGCTTTCTTT. Translation: CATSRDSQANTEAFF.